A single T cell receptor (beta chain) is shown here with its context. Its specificity is unknown. The data originate from a study of cytomegalovirus exposure and HLA in healthy donors. Study-level points and caveats: The authors considered a cluster of highly shared sequence variants likely to be a sequencing artifact.

CDR1 and CDR2 (germline): SGHTA, FQGNSA. V gave up 8 bases and J gave up 1 base; unmatched junction bases: 3. The CDR3 runs 13 residues. Primers for the PCR totalled 60 Vbeta and 13 Jbeta. How the authors handled the data: There were about 88 million unique TCR beta chains by a later count, and approximately 10 million of them were shared. Assay: immunoSEQ multiplex PCR; the TCRdb copy retains only in-frame clones and omits some. The V and J calls and clone size come from that table; D and trimming were worked out from the DNA. Of 100,000 to 150,000 clones listed, about 15% are singletons. The sequenced sample was PBMCs. This rearrangement joins TRBV7-2 to TRBJ1-1; 8 bases agree with TRBD1. The clonotype comes from a female donor in good health and CMV-seropositive. The CDR3 nucleotides are TGTGCCAGCGGACAGGGTGCGAACACTGAAGCTTTCTTT. This encodes CASGQGANTEAFF.